Included here is one T cell receptor beta chain sequence, with context. These data are taken from a study of blood T cell repertoires in COVID-19. There are 14 residues in the CDR3. V was clipped by 5 bases and J by 1 base, with 12 bases between them. Per germline, CDR1 SGDLS and CDR2 YYNGEE. The study assigned cohorts using participant-reported clinical history. Sequenced by immunoSEQ multiplex PCR; TCRdb stores in-frame clones only, minus some. The sample lists approximately 190,000 clones, around 83% occurring once. V gene TRBV9 combines with J gene TRBJ1-1; D is uncertain. The sequenced sample consisted of PBMCs or T cells enriched from blood (not recorded which). The TCR comes from a woman between 25 and 40 years old who had been exposed to COVID-19. The CDR3 region has the DNA TGTGCCAGCAGACCCGGAGGCGGGAACACTGAAGCTTTCTTT. It codes for CASRPGGGNTEAFF.